This is a list of T cell receptor beta chains from one sample in a study of shared clonotypes between healthy human individuals. Using immunoSEQ multiplex PCR, the repertoire was profiled, and TCRdb retains in-frame clones only, with some absent. The table shows fewer than 650,000 clones, with approximately 80% occurring only once. Sequenced input: PBMCs. The receptors stem from a woman aged 40 to 50 in good health. Some clones in this sample may be carry-over from other donors' samples. CDR3s include the opening cysteine and the closing phenylalanine or tryptophan. A D gene is named only where the DNA matches it firmly. The listing skips clone size in some rows; elsewhere it reads once, few, many or a size class.

V gene	D gene	clone size	CDR3 length	J gene	CDR3 protein	CDR3 DNA
TRBV6-6	NA	NA	14	TRBJ2-7	CASSYSGGGHEQYF	TGTGCCAGCAGTTACTCTGGGGGAGGCCACGAGCAGTACTTC
TRBV7-9	NA	NA	15	TRBJ2-5	CASSRELGLRRRQYF	TGTGCCAGCAGCCGCGAGTTGGGCTTACGACGGCGGCAGTACTTC
TRBV19	NA	NA	14	TRBJ1-4	CASSAGRGGIKLFF	TGTGCCAGTAGCGCCGGTCGGGGGGGCATAAAACTGTTTTTT
TRBV28	TRBD1	NA	16	TRBJ2-1	CASSLTGTAIRVEQFF	TGTGCCAGCAGTTTAACCGGGACAGCGATAAGGGTTGAGCAGTTCTTC
TRBV7-3	TRBD2	NA	15	TRBJ2-1	CASSLLAGVGDEQFF	TGTGCCAGCAGCTTACTAGCGGGAGTTGGCGATGAGCAGTTCTTC
TRBV7-9	TRBD1	few	15	TRBJ1-4	CASSLATGSNEKLFF	TGTGCCAGCAGCTTAGCGACAGGGTCTAATGAAAAACTGTTTTTT
TRBV18	TRBD1	NA	19	TRBJ1-1	CASSPNLINTGGGGTEAFF	TGTGCCAGCTCACCAAACTTAATAAATACAGGGGGCGGAGGAACTGAAGCTTTCTTT
TRBV7-3	NA	NA	15	TRBJ2-1	CASSPESAAYNEQFF	TGTGCCAGCAGCCCGGAAAGCGCCGCCTACAATGAGCAGTTCTTC
TRBV7-2	TRBD1	NA	15	TRBJ1-5	CASSLMGQGGQPQHF	TGTGCCAGCAGCTTAATGGGACAGGGGGGTCAGCCCCAGCATTTT
TRBV7-3	NA	NA	15	TRBJ2-7	CASSVDSSEGYEQYF	TGTGCCAGCAGCGTGGACAGTTCGGAAGGATACGAGCAGTACTTC
TRBV14	NA	NA	16	TRBJ2-4	CASSPAGANWRNIQYF	TGTGCCAGCTCACCGGCAGGGGCTAATTGGCGAAACATTCAGTACTTC
TRBV10-3	NA	NA	13	TRBJ1-4	CASGDPTNEKLFF	TGTGCCTCCGGAGACCCAACTAATGAAAAACTGTTTTTT
TRBV4-3	NA	few	14	TRBJ1-4	CASSQDSSNEKLFF	TGCGCCAGCAGCCAGGACAGCTCTAATGAAAAACTGTTTTTT
TRBV7-3	NA	NA	13	TRBJ2-2	CASSLWDTGELFF	TGTGCCAGCAGCTTATGGGACACCGGGGAGCTGTTTTTT
TRBV7-3	NA	NA	12	TRBJ2-2	CASSLREGELFF	TGTGCCAGCAGCTTAAGGGAAGGGGAGCTGTTTTTT
TRBV27	NA	NA	12	TRBJ1-4	CASSLNREKLFF	TGTGCCAGCAGTTTAAACAGGGAAAAACTGTTTTTT
TRBV5-1	NA	NA	12	TRBJ2-5	CASSTIGETQYF	TGCGCCAGCAGCACGATTGGGGAGACCCAGTACTTC
TRBV7-9	NA	many	15	TRBJ2-6	CASSNRDLGANVLTF	TGTGCCAGCAGCAACCGGGACTTGGGGGCCAACGTCCTGACTTTC
TRBV7-2	TRBD2	NA	16	TRBJ2-1	CASTPVAGGGYNEQFF	TGTGCCAGCACCCCTGTAGCTGGCGGGGGATACAATGAGCAGTTCTTC
TRBV9	TRBD1	NA	13	TRBJ2-4	CASSAGTDYIQYF	TGTGCCAGCAGCGCCGGGACAGATTACATTCAGTACTTC
TRBV5-1	NA	NA	13	TRBJ2-1	CASSLGTYNEQFF	TGCGCCAGCAGCTTGGGTACCTACAATGAGCAGTTCTTC
TRBV7-3	TRBD2	NA	15	TRBJ2-7	CASSLSPSGRAEQYF	TGTGCCAGCAGCTTATCACCTAGCGGGAGGGCCGAGCAGTACTTC
TRBV7-9	NA	NA	13	TRBJ1-5	CASSTSGISPQHF	TGTGCCAGCAGCACCTCAGGGATCTCGCCCCAGCATTTT
TRBV28	TRBD1	many	15	TRBJ2-7	CASSFDRGANYEQYF	TGTGCCAGCAGTTTCGACAGGGGGGCTAACTACGAGCAGTACTTC
TRBV25-1	TRBD1	once	16	TRBJ1-5	CASSARGTGRNQPQHF	TGTGCCAGCAGTGCCCGTGGGACAGGGCGCAATCAGCCCCAGCATTTT
TRBV4-3	TRBD2	many	16	TRBJ2-3	CASSQEGASGADTQYF	TGCGCCAGCAGCCAAGAAGGGGCTAGCGGGGCGGATACGCAGTATTTT
TRBV11-3	NA	NA	19	TRBJ2-2	CASSLGLGGAKLNTGELFF	TGTGCCAGCAGCTTAGGCCTGGGAGGTGCGAAGCTGAACACCGGGGAGCTGTTTTTT
TRBV7-6	TRBD2	few	14	TRBJ2-5	CASSGSAGVETQYF	TGTGCCAGCAGCGGGTCGGCGGGAGTAGAGACCCAGTACTTC
TRBV29-1	NA	NA	13	TRBJ1-2	CSVGLYTNYGYTF	TGCAGCGTTGGGTTATACACTAACTATGGCTACACCTTC
TRBV28	NA	NA	16	TRBJ2-5	CASTNPRGGAGETQYF	TGTGCCAGCACCAACCCCAGGGGAGGGGCGGGCGAGACCCAGTACTTC
TRBV19	TRBD1	NA	15	TRBJ2-6	CASSRDSSGANVLTF	TGTGCCAGTAGCCGGGACAGCTCTGGGGCCAACGTCCTGACTTTC
TRBV5-8	NA	NA	15	TRBJ2-6	CASSLDGTGANVLTF	TGTGCCAGCAGCTTGGACGGGACTGGGGCCAACGTCCTGACTTTC
TRBV5-6	TRBD1	NA	15	TRBJ2-7	CASSQTPTGIYEQYF	TGTGCCAGCAGCCAAACACCGACAGGGATCTACGAGCAGTACTTC
TRBV27	TRBD1	few	14	TRBJ1-1	CASSSIDRAAEAFF	TGTGCCAGCAGTTCGATTGACAGGGCCGCTGAAGCTTTCTTT
TRBV5-1	NA	NA	11	TRBJ2-1	CASSSYNEQFF	TGCGCCAGCAGCTCCTACAATGAGCAGTTCTTC
TRBV21-1	NA	NA	15	TRBJ2-1	CASSQGGTNQNEQFF	TGTGCCAGCAGCCAGGGCGGGACAAACCAGAATGAGCAGTTCTTC
TRBV29-1	TRBD1	few	13	TRBJ1-5	CSVGQGRDQPQHF	TGCAGCGTGGGACAGGGGAGGGATCAGCCCCAGCATTTT
TRBV28	TRBD2	NA	12	TRBJ2-7	CASSLAISGRDF	TGTGCCAGCAGTTTGGCTATTAGCGGGAGAGACTTC
TRBV6-6	NA	NA	16	TRBJ2-7	CASSYHPPAFSYEQYF	TGTGCCAGCAGTTACCACCCCCCGGCCTTCTCCTACGAGCAGTACTTC
TRBV19	NA	NA	13	TRBJ1-6	CASSTRQNSPLHF	TGTGCCAGTAGTACCCGACAGAATTCACCCCTCCACTTT
TRBV4-2	NA	NA	17	TRBJ2-1	CASSQVWRWSGYNEQFF	TGTGCCAGCAGCCAGGTTTGGCGGTGGAGTGGATACAATGAGCAGTTCTTC
TRBV6-5	NA	NA	14	TRBJ1-1	CASSTRAPNTEAFF	TGTGCCAGCAGTACCAGGGCCCCCAACACTGAAGCTTTCTTT